Following are 17 T cell receptor beta chains from one sample sequenced in a study of CD8 T cells in Susac syndrome (dated by TCRdb to between 2018 and 2021). The library was obtained by the immunoSEQ multiplex PCR assay. RNA was extracted using the RNeasy kit, and roughly 0.5 to 1 microgram was reverse transcribed with random hexamers. TCRdb reprocessed the public reads (quality trimming at Q25 with fastp, clone calling with MiXCR) and kept in-frame beta chains. Rows are combined by CDR3 protein, so each entry shows the most common genes and DNA. This sample comprises almost 450,000 distinct CDR3 sequences, about 85% of them detected only once. Around 0.12% of the sample is taken by the ten largest. The source material was CD8+ T cells from PBMCs. Source of these receptors: a human donor with multiple sclerosis.

This clonotype was detected once. The V gene is TRBV7-9, the J gene TRBJ2-1; 11 nucleotides agree with TRBD2. Trimming at V came to 4 bases and at J to 8 bases, leaving 4 bases not matched to a gene. This CDR3 has 14 amino acids. The germline gives CDR1 SEHNR, CDR2 FQNEAQ (reference sequence). The CDR3 bases are TGTGCCAGCAGCTCCACTAGCGGGAGTGATGAGCAGTTCTTC. It codes for CASSSTSGSDEQFF. The full variable domain, with the rest looked up from reference TRBV7-9 and TRBJ2-1, is DTGVSQNPRHKITKRGQNVTFRCDPISEHNRLYWYRQTLGQGPEFLTYFQNEAQLEKSRLLSDRFSAERPKGSFSTLEIQRTEQGDSAMYLCASSSTSGSDEQFFGPGTRLTVL.

This chain joins TRBV5-6 and TRBJ2-1; D gene ambiguous. Germline V lookup: CDR1 SGHDT, CDR2 YYEEEE. The CDR3 covers 12 residues. V was clipped by 0 bases and J by 9 bases, with 7 bases between them. The CDR3 DNA sequence: TGTGCCAGCAGCTTGGGGCGCGGTGAGCAGTTCTTC. As protein: CASSLGRGEQFF.

The chain links TRBV27 to TRBJ1-2, with TRBD1 as a possible D gene (5 bases). The ends were cut back, 4 bases at V and 6 bases at J, with 21 bases in the middle. The CDR3 is 16 residues long. Germline assignment: CDR1 MNHEY and CDR2 SMNVEV (reference sequence). The CDR3, as DNA: TGTGCCAGCAGTTCGGGGGATCAGTGGCGGAGAGATGGCTACACCTTC. Translated, it gives CASSSGDQWRRDGYTF.

The chain joins TRBV20-1 to TRBJ2-3; 7 bases line up with TRBD2. CDR1 DFQATT and CDR2 SNEGSKA come from the germline V gene (reference sequence). The CDR3 extends over 16 amino acids. V lost 5 bases, J lost 2 bases, and 13 bases stayed unmatched. The CDR3 nucleotides are TGCAGTGCTCCCCGGTACGGACGGGGGGTCACAGATACGCAGTATTTT. It translates to CSAPRYGRGVTDTQYF.

This chain connects TRBV27 to TRBJ1-1, with 7 bases aligning to TRBD1. V lost 6 bases to trimming and J lost 2 bases; unmatched junction nucleotides: 6. Germline values: CDR1 MNHEY, CDR2 SMNVEV (reference sequence). The CDR3 contains 14 residues. Here the CDR3 reads CASSPGQINTEAFF. CDR3 sequence (DNA): TGTGCCAGCAGCCCGGGACAGATAAACACTGAAGCTTTCTTT.

This clonotype has more than one count but fewer than ten. V and J are TRBV30 and TRBJ2-3; perhaps TRBD1 as D (7 bases). CDR1 and CDR2 from the germline V gene are GTSNPN and SVGIG (reference sequence). V lost 7 bases and J 1 base, leaving 15 bases between the germline ends. This CDR3 has 14 amino acids. CDR3 amino acids: CAFRGVGGTDTQYF. The CDR3 DNA follows: TGTGCCTTCAGGGGGGTCGGGGGCACAGATACGCAGTATTTT.

This clonotype has more than one count but fewer than ten. V usage is TRBV27 and J usage is TRBJ2-1; D ambiguous. From germline, CDR1 is MNHEY and CDR2 SMNVEV (reference sequence). Trimming took 0 bases from V and 9 from J, leaving 6 bases between them. The CDR3 consists of 12 residues. CDR3 bases: TGTGCCAGCAGTTTATCGGGTACTGAGCAGTTCTTC. This gives the protein CASSLSGTEQFF.

V is TRBV11-2 and J is TRBJ1-3; tentative D call: TRBD1 (6 bases). V was pared by 0 bases and J by 0 bases, with 9 bases between. Germline V gene sequence: CDR1 SGHAT, CDR2 FQNNGV. The CDR3 sequence is 16 residues long. CDR3 region: CASSLDAGVSGNTIYF. CDR3 nucleotides: TGTGCCAGCAGCTTAGACGCAGGGGTCTCTGGAAACACCATATATTTT.

This chain's CDR3 is CAISPGTDYEQYF. DNA for the CDR3: TGTGCCATCAGTCCAGGGACAGACTACGAGCAGTACTTC. The V and J genes are TRBV10-3 and TRBJ2-7, with TRBD1 matching over 7 bases. The junction had 4 bases not matched to a gene; V was cut back by 5 bases and J by 3 bases. The CDR3 contains 13 residues. The germline CDR1 and CDR2 sequences are ENHRY and SYGVKD.

V and J are TRBV3-1 and TRBJ2-3; 7 nucleotides agree with TRBD2. This CDR3 contains 16 residues. The ends lost 2 bases at V and 3 bases at J; junction bases unmatched: 8. Germline assignment: CDR1 LGHDT and CDR2 YNNKEL (reference sequence). The CDR3 loop is CASSQLASGETDTQYF. The CDR3 coding sequence is TGTGCCAGCAGCCAACTGGCTAGCGGAGAGACAGATACGCAGTATTTT.

The rearrangement uses TRBV10-3 and TRBJ1-3; no clear D gene. Germline loops: CDR1 ENHRY, CDR2 SYGVKD. Between the trimmed V and J ends, which lost 0 bases and 6 bases, there was a span of 9 bases. CDR3 size: 14 residues. The CDR3 nucleotides are TGTGCCATCAGTGAGTCGGACGGACTAAACACCATATATTTT. Its protein is CAISESDGLNTIYF.

The V call is TRBV7-6, the J call TRBJ1-1, with a tentative D call TRBD1 (5 bases). V lost 1 base and J lost 1, with 13 bases in between. The CDR3 is 16 amino acids. Germline lookup yields CDR1 SGHVS and CDR2 FNYEAQ. CDR3 nucleotides: TGTGCCAGCAGCTTAGTAGAGGCGGGGGAGAACACTGAAGCTTTCTTT. It codes for CASSLVEAGENTEAFF.

In DNA, the CDR3 is TGTGCCAGCAGCCAAGAAGAGGGGACAACCTCATCAAATGAGCAGTTCTTC. As protein: CASSQEEGTTSSNEQFF. The chain employs TRBV4-2 and TRBJ2-1, with a possible D match to TRBD1 (6 bases). The CDR3 spans 17 residues. Trimming took off 0 bases at V and 7 bases at J, with 19 bases between the two ends. Germline CDR1 LGHNA, CDR2 YNFKEQ.

This chain uses TRBV12-3 or TRBV12-4 with TRBJ2-7, with 8 nucleotides matching TRBD1. The length of the CDR3 is 19 residues. The V and J ends lost 6 bases and 3 bases, in that order; junction bases with no gene match: 22. This CDR3 reads CASRPNTADRGGVIYEQYF. DNA of the CDR3: TGTGCCAGCAGACCCAATACTGCCGACAGGGGTGGGGTTATCTACGAGCAGTACTTC.

V is TRBV6-5 and J is TRBJ1-6, with D perhaps TRBD1 (5 bases). Germline V CDR1 and CDR2: MNHEY, SVGAGI. Trimming pared 2 bases from V and 10 bases from J, leaving 18 bases between. CDR3 size: 16 residues. Here the CDR3 reads CASSYDRAGTDSPLHF. Written as DNA, the CDR3 is TGTGCCAGCAGTTACGACCGTGCAGGGACGGACTCACCCCTCCACTTT.

The chain recombines TRBV19 with TRBJ2-1, with TRBD2 as a possible D gene (6 bases). V shed 6 bases and J shed 4 bases, with 7 bases lying between them. This CDR3 spans 12 amino acids. Germline V gene sequence: CDR1 LNHDA, CDR2 SQIVND (reference sequence). The CDR3 sequence: CASRSGYNEQFF. CDR3 nucleotide sequence: TGTGCCAGTAGGAGCGGGTACAATGAGCAGTTCTTC.

The rearrangement joins TRBV4-1 to TRBJ2-7; the match to TRBD1 covers 10 bases. The CDR3 is made up of 13 amino acids. From germline, CDR1 is MGHRA and CDR2 YSYEKL. V lost 7 bases to trimming and J lost 3 bases; unmatched junction nucleotides: 3. This chain's CDR3 is CASKGQGSYEQYF. Written as DNA, the CDR3 is TGCGCCAGCAAGGGACAGGGGAGCTACGAGCAGTACTTC.